A selection of T cell receptor beta chains follows, all from one sample in a study of T-cell reconstitution after alpha-beta-depleted transplantation in children. TCRdb analysed the PCR reads with MiXCR anew, one entry per CDR3 protein. The sample yields under 300,000 distinct CDR3 sequences, around 10% seen once. Material: peripheral blood, obtained 180 days after TCRalphabeta/CD19-depleted stem cell transplant. All receptors derive from a male patient aged 2-15 years who had a stem cell transplant for chronic granulomatous disease, so the T cells may come from the graft donor. Both conserved end residues are part of each CDR3. The order of the fields is V gene, clone size, J gene, D gene, CDR3 DNA, CDR3 protein. The D gene is left open where the match is weak. A row's size may be missing; if present it is once, few, many or a size class.

V gene: TRBV20-1
clone size: many
J gene: TRBJ2-4
D gene: .
CDR3 DNA: TGCAGTGCTCACCGGGAGCTAGCCAAAAACATTCAGTACTTC
CDR3 protein: CSAHRELAKNIQYF

V gene: TRBV4-3
clone size: many
J gene: TRBJ2-3
D gene: TRBD2
CDR3 DNA: TGCGCCAGCAGCCCCCGGACTAGCGGGTTCAGCACAGATACGCAGTATTTT
CDR3 protein: CASSPRTSGFSTDTQYF

V gene: TRBV28
clone size: many
J gene: TRBJ2-7
D gene: .
CDR3 DNA: TGTGCCAGCTCGGCGACTCCCTACTACGAGCAGTACTTC
CDR3 protein: CASSATPYYEQYF

V gene: TRBV30
clone size: .
J gene: TRBJ2-1
D gene: .
CDR3 DNA: TGTGCCTGGACCCGGGGTTCCTACAATGAGCAGTTCTTC
CDR3 protein: CAWTRGSYNEQFF

V gene: TRBV7-3
clone size: many
J gene: TRBJ2-1
D gene: TRBD2
CDR3 DNA: TGTGCCAGCAGCTCTTTCGGGACTAGCGGGAAAGGTTACTACAATGAGCAGTTCTTC
CDR3 protein: CASSSFGTSGKGYYNEQFF

V gene: TRBV4-1
clone size: many
J gene: TRBJ2-7
D gene: .
CDR3 DNA: TGCGCCAGCAGCCGAGGACGGGACCACTCCTACGAGCAGTACTTC
CDR3 protein: CASSRGRDHSYEQYF

V gene: TRBV29-1
clone size: many
J gene: TRBJ1-1
D gene: TRBD1
CDR3 DNA: TGCAGCGTGGTACAGGGGGCTGCTTTCTTT
CDR3 protein: CSVVQGAAFF

V gene: TRBV29-1
clone size: many
J gene: TRBJ2-7
D gene: .
CDR3 DNA: TGCAGCGTCTCACAGGGTTTCAACTACGAGCAGTACTTC
CDR3 protein: CSVSQGFNYEQYF

V gene: TRBV7-9
clone size: many
J gene: TRBJ1-1
D gene: .
CDR3 DNA: TGTGCCAGCAGCTTACTTGGGGGGGCGAACACTGAAGCTTTCTTT
CDR3 protein: CASSLLGGANTEAFF

V gene: TRBV27
clone size: .
J gene: TRBJ1-5
D gene: .
CDR3 DNA: TGTGCCAGCAGTTCAAGGGGGGCACATCAGCCCCAGCATTTT
CDR3 protein: CASSSRGAHQPQHF

V gene: TRBV5-1
clone size: .
J gene: TRBJ2-3
D gene: .
CDR3 DNA: TGCGCCAGCAGCTTAGGGGGAGGCTCAGATACGCAGTATTTT
CDR3 protein: CASSLGGGSDTQYF

V gene: TRBV7-8
clone size: many
J gene: TRBJ2-3
D gene: TRBD2
CDR3 DNA: TGTGCCAGCAGCTTCACGCTAGCGGGGGGATACACAGATACGCAGTATTTT
CDR3 protein: CASSFTLAGGYTDTQYF

V gene: TRBV25-1
clone size: many
J gene: TRBJ1-1
D gene: .
CDR3 DNA: TGTGCCAGCAGTGGAAGTTGGGGGGGTGAAGCTTTCTTT
CDR3 protein: CASSGSWGGEAFF

V gene: TRBV9
clone size: many
J gene: TRBJ1-5
D gene: .
CDR3 DNA: TGTGCCAGCAGCCCTTTCCCAGATAATCAGCCCCAGCATTTT
CDR3 protein: CASSPFPDNQPQHF

V gene: TRBV11-2
clone size: many
J gene: TRBJ2-1
D gene: .
CDR3 DNA: TGTGCCAGCAGCTTAGCGAACGGTGAGCAGTTCTTC
CDR3 protein: CASSLANGEQFF

V gene: TRBV7-9
clone size: many
J gene: TRBJ2-5
D gene: TRBD1
CDR3 DNA: TGTGCCAGCAGCTTAGGAAGGGGGCAGGAGGAGACCCAGTACTTC
CDR3 protein: CASSLGRGQEETQYF

V gene: TRBV6-2/TRBV6-3
clone size: many
J gene: TRBJ1-5
D gene: TRBD1
CDR3 DNA: TGTGCCAGCAGTTACGATGGAGGTAGAAGGGGGCGGCCCCAGCATTTT
CDR3 protein: CASSYDGGRRGRPQHF

V gene: TRBV30
clone size: many
J gene: TRBJ2-3
D gene: .
CDR3 DNA: TGTGCCTGTACAAAACTTCGGACAGATACGCAGTATTTT
CDR3 protein: CACTKLRTDTQYF

V gene: TRBV20-1
clone size: few
J gene: TRBJ2-1
D gene: .
CDR3 DNA: TGCAGTGCTAGTTCCGCGGTCACCTCCTACAATGAGCAGTTCTTC
CDR3 protein: CSASSAVTSYNEQFF

V gene: TRBV7-3
clone size: many
J gene: TRBJ2-1
D gene: .
CDR3 DNA: TGTGCCAGCAGCCCAACGGAAAACAATGAGCAGTTCTTC
CDR3 protein: CASSPTENNEQFF

V gene: TRBV7-8
clone size: many
J gene: TRBJ2-1
D gene: .
CDR3 DNA: TGTGCCAGCAGCTTACCCGCGACTCCCCTCTCCTACAATGAGCAGTTCTTC
CDR3 protein: CASSLPATPLSYNEQFF

V gene: TRBV6-5
clone size: .
J gene: TRBJ2-7
D gene: .
CDR3 DNA: TGTGCCAGCAGTTCCCTGACGGGGATCTCCTACGAGCAGTACTTC
CDR3 protein: CASSSLTGISYEQYF

V gene: TRBV11-3
clone size: .
J gene: TRBJ2-5
D gene: .
CDR3 DNA: TGTGCCAGCAGCTTAGGCTTGACTAGTGAAGAGACCCAGTACTTC
CDR3 protein: CASSLGLTSEETQYF

V gene: TRBV7-9
clone size: many
J gene: TRBJ2-3
D gene: .
CDR3 DNA: TGTGCCAGCAGCCAAAACGGGAACTCACGCACAGATACGCAGTATTTT
CDR3 protein: CASSQNGNSRTDTQYF